This T cell receptor beta chain was identified in a study of T-cell memory formation after mild COVID-19. As for the study in general: Each donor largely had its own TCR clusters. Findings of the study overall: Of the contracting clones, CD4+ ones lay mainly in CM and EM, and CD8+ ones in EMRA. Whereas later expanders leaned CD4+, clones contracting day 15 to 85 showed a balanced CD4/CD8 makeup.

After 5'RACE with constant-segment primers, TCR alpha and TCR beta cDNA libraries carrying sample barcodes and UMIs were obtained. TCRdb re-analysed the 5' RACE reads in MiXCR, keeping a single row per CDR3 protein. The sample includes 550,000 to 650,000 distinct CDR3 sequences, 17% of them seen just once. This clonotype has just a few counts. Its antigen is still unknown. The germline CDR1 and CDR2 sequences are SEHNR and FQNEAQ (reference sequence). V lost 5 bases and J lost 1; bases outside the gene matches: 7. The CDR3 consists of 15 residues. This clonotype was obtained from an adult woman who had mild COVID-19 (a few samples of this study predate the infection). Cell type and time point are not known. The sample consisted of PBMCs or a T cell subset sorted from them (not recorded which). The rearrangement links TRBV7-9 to TRBJ1-1, with 7 nucleotides matching TRBD1. The CDR3 nucleotides read TGTGCCAGCAGCCCGCCGACAGGGCCGAACACTGAAGCTTTCTTT. Its protein product is CASSPPTGPNTEAFF.